These T cell receptor beta chains were read from a single sample in a study of T cells after yellow fever vaccination. One entry per CDR3 protein results from TCRdb running MiXCR on the 5' RACE reads. There are about 340,000 distinct CDR3 sequences in the sample; about 9.5% occur only once, and more than 15% lies in the top ten. The material was PBMCs, obtained on the day of the first yellow fever vaccination. All receptors derive from a man younger than 35 who received the YFV17D yellow fever vaccine. The conserved cysteine and the conserved F or W are not part of the CDR3 here. Not all rows give a size; the values are once, few, many and, for expanded clones, a class.

>TRBJ2-1|13|-|TRBV12-3/TRBV12-4
ACSRGAGGYNEQF
>TRBJ2-3|14|few|TRBV6-1
ASSRSSGGETDTQY
>TRBJ2-1|14|once|TRBV13
ASSGRDRGPLGEQF
>TRBJ1-2|11|-|TRBV5-6
ASSLTAKYGYT
>TRBJ1-1|15|many|TRBV4-1
ASSSRGRRVGNTEAF
>TRBJ1-1|12|-|TRBV19
ASSIGWAGAEAF
>TRBJ2-2|12|-|TRBV12-3/TRBV12-4
ASSLRTATGELF
>TRBJ2-5|12|few|TRBV5-6
ASSSLRGGETQY
>TRBJ1-4|13|many|TRBV5-5
ASSLDVPPFPVAS
>TRBJ2-1|12|-|TRBV6-4
ASSDSGSYNEQF
>TRBJ2-2|13|few|TRBV5-1
ASSSGGLGTGELF
>TRBJ1-5|12|many|TRBV24-1
ATSGQGQNQPQH
>TRBJ2-1|12|few|TRBV20-1
SARRTTSMNEQF
>TRBJ2-3|13|many|TRBV29-1
SVDGASGLTDTQY
>TRBJ2-3|13|many|TRBV5-6
ASSFLAGPTDTQY
>TRBJ1-1|13|few|TRBV5-5
ASSLVVRRGDEAF
>TRBJ2-5|13|few|TRBV4-1
ASSHPGATQETQY
>TRBJ2-3|13|-|TRBV20-1
SAPGPAHSTDTQY
>TRBJ2-2|17|few|TRBV9
ASSTTPGLAGGVTGELF
>TRBJ2-7|14|few|TRBV6-2/TRBV6-3
ASSYHPGGISYEQY
>TRBJ2-2|13|many|TRBV24-1
ATAPYGGITGELF
>TRBJ1-4|14|-|TRBV5-1
ASSLGPQGVIEKLF
>TRBJ1-2|10|-|TRBV12-3/TRBV12-4
ASSFRTGGYT
>TRBJ2-4|17|-|TRBV4-1
ASSQYPIGQGIAKNIQY
>TRBJ1-2|11|few|TRBV29-1
SAAGGGRYGYT
>TRBJ2-2|14|many|TRBV7-2
ASSLSFPGGTGELF
>TRBJ2-7|7|-|TRBV6-5
ASSYGPA
>TRBJ1-2|12|few|TRBV18
ASSQGTGNRGYT
>TRBJ2-5|12|-|TRBV15
ATSRVVRKETQY
>TRBJ2-5|14|-|TRBV7-2
ASSLVGTGGRETQY
>TRBJ1-2|13|-|TRBV7-9
ASTQVRAAAYGYT
>TRBJ1-2|12|few|TRBV15
ATSRDLEGYGYT
>TRBJ2-3|13|few|TRBV7-9
ASSPWAGRTDTQY
>TRBJ2-7|13|-|TRBV11-2
ASSHGQSPSYEQY
>TRBJ1-2|15|few|TRBV5-6
ASIPRYPEGLDYGYT
>TRBJ2-1|12|-|TRBV9
ASSPVNGYNEQF
>TRBJ2-3|13|few|TRBV20-1
SASWASRATDTQY
>TRBJ2-4|12|few|TRBV24-1
AAGTAIAKNIQY
>TRBJ2-7|13|-|TRBV4-3
ASSQAVSGSYEQY
>TRBJ2-3|14|-|TRBV5-4
ASSPNGGRPGDTQY
>TRBJ2-1|12|-|TRBV6-5
ASSYFREHSEQF
>TRBJ2-5|13|-|TRBV5-1
ASSLVLGLQETQY